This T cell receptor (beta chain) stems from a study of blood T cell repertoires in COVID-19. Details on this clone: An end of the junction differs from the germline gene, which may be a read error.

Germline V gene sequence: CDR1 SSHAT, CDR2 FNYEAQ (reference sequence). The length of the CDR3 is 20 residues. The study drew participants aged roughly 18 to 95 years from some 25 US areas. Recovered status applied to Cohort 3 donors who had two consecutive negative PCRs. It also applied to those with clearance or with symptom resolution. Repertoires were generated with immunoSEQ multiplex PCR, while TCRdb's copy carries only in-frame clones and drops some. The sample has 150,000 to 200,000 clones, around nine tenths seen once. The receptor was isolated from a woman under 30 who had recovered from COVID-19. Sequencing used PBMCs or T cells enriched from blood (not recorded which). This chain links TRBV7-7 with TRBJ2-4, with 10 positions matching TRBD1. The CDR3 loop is CASSLVVRDRGPIAKNIQYF. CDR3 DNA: TGTGCTAGCAGCTTAGTTGTTCGGGACAGGGGCCCAATAGCCAAAAACATTCAGTACTTC. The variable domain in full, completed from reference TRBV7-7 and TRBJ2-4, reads GAGVSQSPRYKVTKRGQDVTLRCDPISSHATLYWYQQALGQGPEFLTYFNYEAQPDKSGLPSDRFSAERPEGSISTLTIQRTEQRDSAMYRCASSLVVRDRGPIAKNIQYFGAGTRLSVL.